This TCR beta chain was obtained from a study of blood T cell repertoires in COVID-19 (dated by TCRdb to the early 2020s). Study-level background: Collaborator samples came from the United States, Italy and Spain and covered acute and convalescent phases of COVID-19. The samples were drawn from two sources: the first 160 participants of the ongoing ImmuneRACE study, and 950 to 1,500 subjects contributed by 6 global collaborators. The repertoires were released in a freely available public database meant as a resource for research on the immune response to SARS-CoV-2. Where available, HLA class I and class II types were obtained from metadata supplied by the sample provider rather than from assay-based typing. Subjects who had been exposed to COVID-19, were actively infected with it, or had recovered from it provided the deeply sampled blood TCRbeta repertoires that made up the dataset. A de-identified subject ID, COVID-19 status, age in years and sex were almost always included in the sample metadata. The prospective study material was composed of cDNA or gDNA derived from T cells, B-cell-depleted T cells, or PBMCs. General study outcomes and caveats: Clinical and demographic metadata were provided uncurated, with the amount varying by source and participant.

TCRbeta CDR3 regions were amplified from genomic DNA by means of the immunoSEQ Assay, a bias-controlled multiplex PCR. Processing in the source paper ran as follows. Within the assay, amplification of reference gene primers was used to estimate how many nucleated cells each sample contained. To quantify the absolute abundance of each unique TCRbeta CDR3 rearrangement, sequence reads were collapsed and filtered. For each sample, productive Simpson clonality was calculated as the square root of Simpson's diversity index across productive rearrangements. Here the immuneACCESS table is served through TCRdb, limited to in-frame sequences with V and J called. Missing clones are a known gap in these copies; in checked studies unresolved V genes cover under half, and the rest lacks a known reason. V and J calls and clone size are those listed in that table; D and trimming were worked out from the DNA. Here the sample has 180,000 or so clones; approximately 89% occur a single time. Roughly 7.7% of the sample comes from the top ten.

Each collaborating institution followed its own protocols to collect whole blood in K2EDTA tubes. Collaborator samples were shipped for TCRbeta analysis as frozen whole blood, isolated PBMCs, or DNA extracted from either sample type. The CDR3 goes from the cysteine to the phenylalanine over 14 residues. This entry keeps only the CDR3 DNA: 42 bases, framed from base 1. As encoded in the germline V gene (reference sequence), CDR1 is GTSNPN while CDR2 is SVGIG. V gives up 4 bases and J gives up 1 base, and the segment between their germline ends measures 11 bases. Worth noting for this clone: Its recognized antigen is unknown. Nothing much larger sits one base from this clone, and base qualities are not available.

The source is a woman aged 55-70 years with acute or convalescent COVID-19. The sample comprised peripheral blood. The V and J segments used are TRBV30 and TRBJ1-3, with the identity of the D gene unclear. The CDR3 here reads CAWMATRSGNTIYF. The nucleotide sequence reads TGTGCCTGGATGGCAACCAGATCTGGAAACACCATATATTTT.